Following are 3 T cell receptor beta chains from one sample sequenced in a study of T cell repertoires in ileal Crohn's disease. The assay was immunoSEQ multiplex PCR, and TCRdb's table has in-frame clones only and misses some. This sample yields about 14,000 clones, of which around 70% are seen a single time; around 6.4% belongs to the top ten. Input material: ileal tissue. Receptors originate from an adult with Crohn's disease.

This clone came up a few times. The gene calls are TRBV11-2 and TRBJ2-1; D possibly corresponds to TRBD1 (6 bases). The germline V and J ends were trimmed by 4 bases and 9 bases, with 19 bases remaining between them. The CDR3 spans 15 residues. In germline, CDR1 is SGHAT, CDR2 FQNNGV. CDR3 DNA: TGTGCCAGCAGCTCGGCCGTGGGGGCTAAGGGTGAGCAGTTCTTC. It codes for CASSSAVGAKGEQFF.

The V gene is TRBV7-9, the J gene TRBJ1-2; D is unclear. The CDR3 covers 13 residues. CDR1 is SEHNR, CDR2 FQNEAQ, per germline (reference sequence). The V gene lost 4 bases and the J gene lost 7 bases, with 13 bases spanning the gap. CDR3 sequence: CASSSTKEGGYTF. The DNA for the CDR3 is TGTGCCAGCAGCTCAACGAAGGAGGGTGGCTACACCTTC.

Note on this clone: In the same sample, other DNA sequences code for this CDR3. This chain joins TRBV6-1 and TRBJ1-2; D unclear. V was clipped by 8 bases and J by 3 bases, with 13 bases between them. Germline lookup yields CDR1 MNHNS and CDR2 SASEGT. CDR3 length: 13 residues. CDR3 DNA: TGTGCCAGCCGGGTTGGGCAGTACTATGGCTACACCTTC. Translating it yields CASRVGQYYGYTF.